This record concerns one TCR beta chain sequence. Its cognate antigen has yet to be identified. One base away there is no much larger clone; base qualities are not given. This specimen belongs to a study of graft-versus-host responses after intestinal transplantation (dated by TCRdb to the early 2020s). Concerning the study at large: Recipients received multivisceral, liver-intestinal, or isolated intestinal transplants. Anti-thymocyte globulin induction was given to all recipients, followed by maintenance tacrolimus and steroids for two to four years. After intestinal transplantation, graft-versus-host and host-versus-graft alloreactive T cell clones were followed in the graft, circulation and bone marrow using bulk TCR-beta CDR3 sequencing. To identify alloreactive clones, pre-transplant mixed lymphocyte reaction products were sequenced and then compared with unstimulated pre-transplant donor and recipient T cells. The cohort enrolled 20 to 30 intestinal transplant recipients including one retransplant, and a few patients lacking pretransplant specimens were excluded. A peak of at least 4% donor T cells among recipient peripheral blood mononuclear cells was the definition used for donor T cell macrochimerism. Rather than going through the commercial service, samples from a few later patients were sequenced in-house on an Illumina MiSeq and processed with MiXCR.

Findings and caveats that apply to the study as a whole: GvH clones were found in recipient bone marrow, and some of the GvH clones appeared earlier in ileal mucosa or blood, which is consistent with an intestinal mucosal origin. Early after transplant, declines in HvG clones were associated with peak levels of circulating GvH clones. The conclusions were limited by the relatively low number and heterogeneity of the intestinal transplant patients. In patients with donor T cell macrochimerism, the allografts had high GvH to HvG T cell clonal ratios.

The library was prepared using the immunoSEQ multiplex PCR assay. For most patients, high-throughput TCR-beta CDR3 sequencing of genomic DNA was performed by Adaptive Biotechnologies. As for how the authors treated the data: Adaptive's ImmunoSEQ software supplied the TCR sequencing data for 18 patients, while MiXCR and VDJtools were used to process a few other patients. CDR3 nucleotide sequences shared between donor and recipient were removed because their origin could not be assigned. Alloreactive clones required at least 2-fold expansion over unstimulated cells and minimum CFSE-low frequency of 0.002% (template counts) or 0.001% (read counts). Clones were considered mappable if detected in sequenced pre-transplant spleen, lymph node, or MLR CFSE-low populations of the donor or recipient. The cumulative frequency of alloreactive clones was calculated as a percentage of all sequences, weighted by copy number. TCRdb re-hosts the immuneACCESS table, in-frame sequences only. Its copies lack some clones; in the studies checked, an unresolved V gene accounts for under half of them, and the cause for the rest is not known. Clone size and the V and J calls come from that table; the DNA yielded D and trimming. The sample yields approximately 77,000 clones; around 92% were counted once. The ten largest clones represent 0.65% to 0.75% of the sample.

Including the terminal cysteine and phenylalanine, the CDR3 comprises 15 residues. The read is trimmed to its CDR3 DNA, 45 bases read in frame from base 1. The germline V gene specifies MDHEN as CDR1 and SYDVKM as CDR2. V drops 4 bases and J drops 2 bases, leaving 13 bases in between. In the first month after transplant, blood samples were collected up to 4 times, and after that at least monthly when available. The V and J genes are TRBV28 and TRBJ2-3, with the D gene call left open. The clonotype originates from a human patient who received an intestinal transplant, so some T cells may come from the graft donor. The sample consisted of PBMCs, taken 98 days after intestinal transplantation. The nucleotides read TGTGCCAGCAGTTCTCCCTGGGTGTTCACAGATACGCAGTATTTT. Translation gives CASSSPWVFTDTQYF.